This TCR beta chain was obtained from a study of blood T cell repertoires in COVID-19. Across the whole study: COVID-19 samples collected from the United States, Italy and Spain covered acute and convalescent phases. The cDNA or gDNA used as material had been derived from T cells, B-cell-depleted T cells, or PBMCs.

The CDR3 is made up of 17 amino acids. Deletions cut 1 base from V and 2 bases from J, with 16 bases between. Looked up from germline, CDR1 is LGHDT and CDR2 is YNNKEL (reference sequence). Per the original methods: Estimation of nucleated cell counts relied on the amplification of reference gene primers. Generated by immunoSEQ multiplex PCR, the TCRdb table keeps only in-frame clones and is missing some. V, J and clone size are taken as reported in that table, and D and trimming were inferred from the DNA itself. The sample has more than 150,000 clones; about 90% are singletons. Sequenced material: peripheral blood. The TCR sequence derives from a man aged 40-55 years with active or convalescent COVID-19. V usage is TRBV3-1 (or the pseudogene TRBV3-2) and J usage is TRBJ2-3; D remains unclear. The CDR3 DNA reads TGTGCCAGCAGCCAAGTCGACTCACAAAAAGACACAGATACGCAGTATTTT. It yields the protein CASSQVDSQKDTDTQYF.